This T cell receptor beta chain was retrieved from a study of T cells in women clearing cervical HPV infection (dated by TCRdb to between 2018 and 2020). For the wider study: Cases were about two dozen women with histologically confirmed HPV16-related CIN3 or worse, including 2 invasive cancers. The approximately 23 controls were women who cleared a single incident HPV16 infection within 12 months without developing precancer or cancer. Case blood was taken at the visit when the lesion was first identified, whereas control blood was taken when infection was no longer detected. Among cases, blood sampling occurred a median of 149 days after lesion detection, with an interquartile range of 90 to 200 days. Because only a few women had HLA typing data, the possibility that HLA type acted as a confounder could not be ruled out. This exploratory proof-of-principle case-control study, nested within the Guanacaste HPV Natural History Study in Costa Rica, compared TCR repertoires among women with different cervical HPV16 outcomes. Cases and controls were matched on year of sample collection and on age within five years. Median age was about 30 years in cases versus around 37 in controls, and baseline characteristics did not differ significantly. The parent cohort enrolled roughly 9,400 women aged 18 or older in Guanacaste, Costa Rica, in about 1992 to 1994 and followed the women for roughly 7 years. Five blinded duplicates per group were added as quality controls, giving around 60 samples: approximately 50 participants and 10 replicates.

Concerning this clone itself: There is no known antigen for this receptor. The read terminates 3 residues before the CDR3 end, so the remaining end is supplied by the germline J gene.

The immunoSEQ assay used multiplex PCR to amplify TCR beta CDR3 regions from an average of around 1,200 ng of genomic DNA per sample. To correct primer bias, the assay used a complete synthetic TCR repertoire to set an amplification baseline. The amplicons were sequenced using the Illumina platform. In the original analysis: Error correction of the sequences involved clustering with frequency ratios plus a modified nearest-neighbor algorithm, after which the sequences were analyzed in the immunoSEQ Analyzer using IMGT gene definitions. At each rarefaction depth, TCR richness and evenness were averaged across 20 rarefaction repeats, and any sample with fewer sequences than the depth was left out. Wilcoxon rank sum tests with FDR correction were used to compare V, D and J gene relative abundances between the groups. Blinded duplicates gave an intraclass correlation of around 95% for TCR richness and an average of about 76% across about 65 gene segments. TCRdb's version of the immuneACCESS table is confined to in-frame rearrangements and falls short of the full clone set. An unresolved V gene accounts for under half of the shortfall where checked; the remainder is of unknown origin. V, J and clone size derive from that table, while D and trimming were established from the DNA sequence. This sample's table has entries for over 30,000 clones. The ten top clones hold 3.7% of the sample.

Study-level results and caveats: Random forest classifiers that combined richness and V gene abundances separated cases from controls with an estimated AUC of 0.8 to 0.85. TCR repertoire richness was significantly higher in CIN3+ cases than in controls across sequencing depths, while evenness did not differ. T-cell numbers per sample were unknown, so richness differences could reflect varying T-cell content rather than repertoire biology. Whether associations preceded infection or resulted from infection could not be shown with the cross-sectional design, and effector/memory subsets and HPV-specific T cells were not isolated. TRBV6-7 relative abundance was lower in cases than in controls (roughly 0.11% versus 0.16%; Bonferroni P = 0.0008).

Every participant had a single incident cervical HPV16 infection, and prevalent HPV16 infections were excluded. Cervical HPV DNA was detected by MY09/MY11 PCR and genotyped by dot-blot hybridization. About 14 mL of heparinized blood was centrifuged, after which the buffy coat was aliquoted, frozen at -30 degrees C, and then stored at -80 degrees C. QIAGEN kits were used to extract genomic DNA from the buffy coat specimens. From the germline V gene, CDR1 is KGHSH and CDR2 is LQKENI. V is clipped by 3 bases and J by 1 base, and the sequence between their germline boundaries is 5 bases long. Including cysteine and phenylalanine, the CDR3 has 13 amino acids. The DNA shown is the part of the CDR3 that was read: 30 bases, in frame from base 1.

This TCR was recovered from a woman between 18 and 69 years old with a cervical HPV16 infection that either progressed to CIN3+ or cleared (not recorded which). The rearrangement joined TRBV18 to TRBJ2-3; the best D guess is TRBD1, with 5 bases matching. The sample was blood buffy coat. Incomplete CDR3 DNA: TGTGCCAGCTCACCGACAGGCACAGATACG. Its protein product is CASSPTGTDT. From start to end, the CDR3 is CASSPTGTDTQYF.